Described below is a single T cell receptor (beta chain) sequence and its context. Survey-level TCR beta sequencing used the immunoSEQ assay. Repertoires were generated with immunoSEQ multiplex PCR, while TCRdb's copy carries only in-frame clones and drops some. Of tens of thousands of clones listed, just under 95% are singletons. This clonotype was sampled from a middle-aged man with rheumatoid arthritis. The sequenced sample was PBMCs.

CDR3 sequence (DNA): TGTGCCAGCAGGGACTCTGGGGCCAACGTCCTGACTTTC. The encoded protein is CASRDSGANVLTF. The gene calls are TRBV14 and TRBJ2-6; D not resolved. The CDR3 has 13 residues. Trimming removed 6 bases from V and 0 bases from J, with 3 bases in between. The germline V gene has CDR1 SGHDN and CDR2 FVKESK.